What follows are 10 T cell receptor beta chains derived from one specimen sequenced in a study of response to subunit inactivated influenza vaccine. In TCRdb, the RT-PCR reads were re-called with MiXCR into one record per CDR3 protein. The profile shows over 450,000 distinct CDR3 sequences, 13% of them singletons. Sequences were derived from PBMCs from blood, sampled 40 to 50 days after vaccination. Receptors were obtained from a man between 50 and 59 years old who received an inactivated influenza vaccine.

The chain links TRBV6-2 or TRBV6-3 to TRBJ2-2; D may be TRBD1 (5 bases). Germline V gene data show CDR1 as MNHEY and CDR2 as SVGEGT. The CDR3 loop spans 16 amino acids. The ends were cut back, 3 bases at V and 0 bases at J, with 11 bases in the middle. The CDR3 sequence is CASSYARAPNTGELFF. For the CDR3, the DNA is TGTGCCAGCAGTTATGCCAGGGCTCCGAACACCGGGGAGCTGTTTTTT.

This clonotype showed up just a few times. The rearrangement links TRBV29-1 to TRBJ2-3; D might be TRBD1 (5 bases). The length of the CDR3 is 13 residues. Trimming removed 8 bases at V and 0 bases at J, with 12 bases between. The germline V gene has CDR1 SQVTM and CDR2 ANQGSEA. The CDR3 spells CSLQESSTDTQYF. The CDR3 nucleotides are TGCAGCCTACAGGAATCTAGCACAGATACGCAGTATTTT.

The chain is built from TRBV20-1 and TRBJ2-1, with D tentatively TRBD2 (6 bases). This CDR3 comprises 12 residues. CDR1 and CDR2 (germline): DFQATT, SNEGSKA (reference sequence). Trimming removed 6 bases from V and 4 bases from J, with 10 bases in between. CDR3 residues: CSAAGRYNEQFF. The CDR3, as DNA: TGCAGTGCGGCGGGACGGTACAATGAGCAGTTCTTC.

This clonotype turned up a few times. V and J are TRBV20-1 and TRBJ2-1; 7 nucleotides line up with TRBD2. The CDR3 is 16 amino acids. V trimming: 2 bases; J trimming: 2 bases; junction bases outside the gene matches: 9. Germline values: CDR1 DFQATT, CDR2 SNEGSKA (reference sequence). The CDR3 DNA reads TGCAGTGCTAGACCGAGGCGCGGGGGAACCTACAATGAGCAGTTCTTC. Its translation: CSARPRRGGTYNEQFF.

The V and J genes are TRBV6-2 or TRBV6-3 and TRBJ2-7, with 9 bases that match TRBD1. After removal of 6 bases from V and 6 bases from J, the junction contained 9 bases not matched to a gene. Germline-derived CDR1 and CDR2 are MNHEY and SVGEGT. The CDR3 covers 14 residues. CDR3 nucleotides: TGTGCCAGCAGAAATACCGGGACAGGGAGCGAGCAGTACTTC. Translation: CASRNTGTGSEQYF.

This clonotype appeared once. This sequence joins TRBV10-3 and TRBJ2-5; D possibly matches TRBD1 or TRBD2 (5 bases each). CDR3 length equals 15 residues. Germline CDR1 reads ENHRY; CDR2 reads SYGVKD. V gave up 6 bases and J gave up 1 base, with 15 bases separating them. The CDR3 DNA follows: TGTGCCATCAGCCAAAACCCGGGACCCCAAGAGACCCAGTACTTC. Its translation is CAISQNPGPQETQYF.

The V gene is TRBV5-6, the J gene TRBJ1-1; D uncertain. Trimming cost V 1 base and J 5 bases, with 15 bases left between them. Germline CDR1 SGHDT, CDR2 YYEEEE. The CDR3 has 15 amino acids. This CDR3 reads CASSLIGSRRTEAFF. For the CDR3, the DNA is TGTGCCAGCAGCTTGATTGGGAGCCGGAGGACTGAAGCTTTCTTT.

The CDR3 loop reads CASSLGAGGRETQYF. The CDR3 DNA sequence: TGTGCCAGCAGTTTAGGAGCGGGGGGACGGGAGACCCAGTACTTC. The rearrangement joins TRBV12-3 or TRBV12-4 to TRBJ2-5, with 9 bases lining up with TRBD2. With 1 base clipped from V and 5 bases from J, the junction kept 5 bases outside the gene matches. The CDR3 length is 15 residues.

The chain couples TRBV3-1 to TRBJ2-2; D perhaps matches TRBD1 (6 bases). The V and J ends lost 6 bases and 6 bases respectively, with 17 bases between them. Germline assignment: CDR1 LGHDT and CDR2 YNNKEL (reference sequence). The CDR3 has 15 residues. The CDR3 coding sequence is TGTGCCAGCAGACCTGGGACATACGACTCCGGGGAGCTGTTTTTT. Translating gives CASRPGTYDSGELFF.

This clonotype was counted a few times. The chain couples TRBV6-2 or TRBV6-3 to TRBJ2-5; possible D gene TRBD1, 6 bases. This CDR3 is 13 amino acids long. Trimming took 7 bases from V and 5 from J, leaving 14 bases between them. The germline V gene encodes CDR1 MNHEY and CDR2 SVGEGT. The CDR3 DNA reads TGTGCCAGCACACCAACAGGGTCGGAGACCCAGTACTTC. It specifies CASTPTGSETQYF.